Listed here is a single T cell receptor beta chain. Its antigen is unknown. The data belong to a study of T cell responses to AZD1222 COVID-19 vaccine. Germline lookup yields CDR1 MDHEN and CDR2 SYDVKM. V shed 3 bases and J 2 bases; nucleotides not matched to a gene: 10. The CDR3 spans 18 residues. Assay used: immunoSEQ multiplex PCR; TCRdb lists only in-frame clones, some missing. The sample yields 150,000 to 200,000 clones, just over 90% seen once. Overall study findings and caveats: Clonal diversity may have been underestimated, and the donors were mostly white British, with more females than males. Only 5 to 7 individuals given AZD1222 were seropositive at baseline.

The sequencing used peripheral blood, collected 28 days after the second dose of the MenACWY control vaccine. V usage is TRBV28 and J usage is TRBJ1-5; 10 bases align to TRBD1. This TCR was sampled from an adult who received the MenACWY meningococcal vaccine as a control. CDR3 sequence: CASSFSTGGGKGNQPQHF. CDR3 nucleotide sequence: TGTGCCAGCAGTTTTTCGACAGGGGGCGGCAAGGGCAATCAGCCCCAGCATTTT.